This T cell receptor beta chain was identified in a study of T cell responses to AZD1222 COVID-19 vaccine. Overall study findings and caveats: Two AZD1222 administrations were followed by greater Spike-specific TCR breadth and depth. Seropositivity was recorded at baseline in only a handful of AZD1222 recipients. A mostly white British donor set with more females was recruited, and clonal diversity was possibly underestimated.

Data came from immunoSEQ multiplex PCR; TCRdb stores just in-frame clones and leaves some out. Here the sample spans fewer than 150,000 clones, roughly 93% being singletons. As regards this clone: No antigen is known for it.

Investigators merged groups given second doses at roughly 4 or roughly 12 weeks. V lost 0 bases to trimming and J lost 2 bases, with 11 bases between them. Per the germline V gene, CDR1 is MNHEY and CDR2 is SVGAGI. The CDR3 sequence is 15 residues long. The material was peripheral blood, obtained 28 days after the second AZD1222 dose. The receptor's source is an adult who received the AZD1222 COVID-19 vaccine. The gene calls are TRBV6-5 and TRBJ2-7; D might be TRBD1 or TRBD2, each matching 6 bases. The CDR3 region has the DNA TGTGCCAGCAGTTACTCTGCGGGACAAGCCTACGAGCAGTACTTC. Translating gives CASSYSAGQAYEQYF.